One and the same sample provided the 25 T cell receptor beta chains below, sequenced in a study of persistence of HIV-infected CD4 T cells. These TCRs' antigens remain unknown. Sequencing used immunoSEQ version 4 in survey mode. Profiled with immunoSEQ multiplex PCR; TCRdb holds only in-frame clones, not every one. This sample has about 40,000 clones, with roughly 84% found just once. Cells were stimulated with overlapping HIV-1 Gag 15-mer peptides. Memory cells lacking CD40L and CD69 with high CD45RO were sorted. This sample comprised cultured CD4+ T cells from PBMCs, obtained from a patient who received antiretroviral therapy. The receptors stem from an adult with HIV. The donor label of this sample is uncertain.

V gene TRBV1 combines with J gene TRBJ1-5; the table gives TRBD1 as D, unverified against the DNA. TRBV1 is flagged as a pseudogene. The CDR3 consists of 21 residues. The CDR3 is CTSSQDLSGQGESSNNQPQHF. The CDR3 DNA reads TGCACCAGCAGCCAAGATCTTTCAGGACAGGGGGAATCATCAAACAATCAGCCCCAGCATTTT.

This clone was detected a few times. This chain uses TRBV11-3 with TRBJ2-3; 9 bases are shared with TRBD2. The CDR3 spans 16 residues. Trimming took 3 bases from V and 4 from J; bases not matched to a gene: 8. Germline lookup yields CDR1 SGHNT and CDR2 YENEEA. This chain's CDR3 is CASSLTSTSGADTQYF. In nucleotides, the CDR3 is TGTGCCAGCAGCTTGACCTCGACTAGCGGAGCAGATACGCAGTATTTT.

This sequence joins TRBV4-1 and TRBJ2-2; D may correspond to TRBD1 or TRBD2 (6 bases each). Trimming cost V 1 base and J 5 bases, with 14 bases left between them. Germline lookup yields CDR1 MGHRA and CDR2 YSYEKL. The CDR3 consists of 16 residues. The CDR3 coding sequence is TGCGCCAGCAGCCAAGCGGAGGGGGGTGGTACCGGGGAGCTGTTTTTT. Translation gives CASSQAEGGGTGELFF.

The chain combines TRBV6-5 with TRBJ2-3; no clear D. Germline V gene sequence: CDR1 MNHEY, CDR2 SVGAGI. The CDR3 has 12 amino acids. V gave up 8 bases and J gave up 1 base, with 7 bases separating them. CDR3 protein: CASRRGTDTQYF. The CDR3 nucleotides read TGTGCCAGCCGAAGGGGCACAGATACGCAGTATTTT.

The chain is built from TRBV9 and TRBJ1-5; D uncertain. V dropped 4 bases and J dropped 4 bases, with 9 bases sitting between them. The CDR3 is 13 amino acids. Germline V lookup: CDR1 SGDLS, CDR2 YYNGEE. In DNA form, the CDR3 reads TGTGCCAGCAGCTCCGGTACTAATCAGCCCCAGCATTTT. Translation: CASSSGTNQPQHF.

The V and J genes are TRBV19 and TRBJ2-7; TRBD1 is a possible D gene (5 bases). Looked up from germline, CDR1 is LNHDA and CDR2 is SQIVND (reference sequence). The CDR3 is 14 residues long. The V gene lost 4 bases and the J gene lost 0 bases, with 10 bases spanning the gap. CDR3 coding DNA: TGTGCCAGTAGTAACGCCGGACACTCCTACGAGCAGTACTTC. This codes for CASSNAGHSYEQYF.

The table lists this clone with a few counts. The gene calls are TRBV19 and TRBJ2-7; D gene ambiguous. The germline V and J ends were trimmed by 3 bases and 3 bases, with 9 bases remaining between them. This CDR3 is built from 13 residues. Germline CDR1 LNHDA, CDR2 SQIVND (reference sequence). CDR3 region: CASSIQDGYEQYF. The CDR3 DNA reads TGTGCCAGTAGTATTCAGGACGGCTACGAGCAGTACTTC.

The chain is built from TRBV6-5 and TRBJ2-7; TRBD1 matches at 8 bases. Germline V gene lookup returns CDR1 MNHEY and CDR2 SVGAGI. V was pared by 2 bases and J by 3 bases, with 0 bases of the junction left unmatched. The CDR3 is 13 residues long. As DNA, the CDR3 is TGTGCCAGCAGTTACACAGGGGGCTACGAGCAGTACTTC. This encodes CASSYTGGYEQYF.

The table lists this clone with a count of one. The chain recombines TRBV18 with TRBJ2-3, with 14 nucleotides matching TRBD2. V was clipped by 3 bases and J by 8 bases; unmatched bases: 7. Germline V gene data show CDR1 as KGHSH and CDR2 as LQKENI. The CDR3 extends over 16 amino acids. CDR3 loop: CASSPLTSGGAGTQYF. CDR3 coding DNA: TGTGCCAGCTCACCTTTGACTAGCGGGGGGGCCGGTACGCAGTATTTT. Based on the CDR3 plus reference TRBV18 and TRBJ2-3, the full variable domain is NAGVMQNPRHLVRRRGQEARLRCSPMKGHSHVYWYRQLPEEGLKFMVYLQKENIIDESGMPKERFSAEFPKEGPSILRIQQVVRGDSAAYFCASSPLTSGGAGTQYFGPGTRLTVL.

The V and J genes are TRBV10-3 and TRBJ2-1; 11 positions agree with TRBD2. J gave up 10 bases and V 10 bases, and 9 bases lay outside the gene matches. Germline CDR1 is ENHRY and CDR2 is SYGVKD. The CDR3 contains 13 residues. The DNA of the CDR3 is TGTGCCACCCGGGGTAGCGGGGGGGTAGAGCAGTTCTTC. This sequence encodes CATRGSGGVEQFF.

This chain connects TRBV7-9 to TRBJ2-3, with 8 bases aligning to TRBD2. The CDR3 consists of 17 residues. V lost 5 bases to trimming and J lost 3 bases; unmatched junction nucleotides: 13. Germline V gene sequence: CDR1 SEHNR, CDR2 FQNEAQ (reference sequence). CDR3 amino acids: CASSPPGAGGPTDTQYF. In DNA, the CDR3 is TGTGCCAGCAGCCCTCCCGGGGCGGGGGGTCCAACAGATACGCAGTATTTT.

V usage is TRBV6-2 or TRBV6-3 and J usage is TRBJ2-7, with 7 bases lining up with TRBD1. The CDR3 consists of 17 residues. The germline gives CDR1 MNHEY, CDR2 SVGEGT. The V gene end was trimmed by 0 bases and the J gene end by 3 bases; junction bases not matched to a gene: 11. CDR3 amino acids: CASSYSPPTGLYYEQYF. The CDR3 nucleotides read TGTGCCAGCAGTTACTCTCCGCCGACAGGGCTCTACTACGAGCAGTACTTC.

This chain joins TRBV7-3 and TRBJ1-1; TRBD1 agrees at 9 bases. The V gene end was trimmed by 5 bases and the J gene end by 4 bases; junction bases not matched to a gene: 8. Germline V gene sequence: CDR1 SGHTA, CDR2 FQGTGA. The CDR3 extends over 15 amino acids. CDR3 nucleotide sequence: TGTGCCAGCAGCCCGCCCGGGACAGGGATCACTGAAGCTTTCTTT. It is translated as CASSPPGTGITEAFF.

The chain has TRBV5-1 and TRBJ2-7; 7 bases are a match to TRBD2. This CDR3 contains 13 residues. The germline gives CDR1 SGHRS, CDR2 YFSETQ. With 5 bases clipped from V and 7 bases from J, the junction kept 9 bases outside the gene matches. The CDR3 DNA is TGCGCCAGCAGTGCTAGCGGATTCTTGGAGCAGTACTTC. It is translated as CASSASGFLEQYF.

The CDR3 DNA reads as TGTGCCAGCAGCTTAGGAGGTTTCCAGGGCTACTCACCCCTCCACTTT. Translating it yields CASSLGGFQGYSPLHF. The J gene is TRBJ1-6, the V gene TRBV7-9, with D maybe TRBD1 (5 bases). Germline V CDR1 and CDR2: SEHNR, FQNEAQ (reference sequence). Trimming shortened V by 1 base and J by 10 bases, and 17 bases separated the two germline ends. There are 16 residues in the CDR3.

V usage is TRBV19 and J usage is TRBJ1-5, with 7 bases lining up with TRBD1. The germline V gene has CDR1 LNHDA and CDR2 SQIVND (reference sequence). The CDR3 consists of 18 residues. V shed 2 bases, J shed 6 bases, and the junction held 16 bases outside the gene matches. The CDR3 DNA reads as TGTGCCAGTAGTATAAAGGGCGGGAACAGGGGTGTTATTCAGCCCCAGCATTTT. Translating gives CASSIKGGNRGVIQPQHF.

This chain links TRBV7-8 with TRBJ1-4, with TRBD1 identical over 7 bases. Trimming at V came to 3 bases and at J to 8 bases, leaving 9 bases not matched to a gene. The CDR3 covers 15 residues. The germline CDR1 and CDR2 sequences are SGHVS and FQNEAQ. The CDR3 protein is CASSLDDRADEKLFF. CDR3 bases: TGTGCCAGCAGCTTGGACGACAGGGCCGACGAAAAACTGTTTTTT.

Concerning this clone: The sample contains more than one DNA sequence encoding this CDR3. V usage is TRBV5-1 and J usage is TRBJ2-1, with 8 bases matching TRBD2. Trimming removed 0 bases from V and 4 bases from J; junction bases left unmatched: 3. The CDR3 sequence is 15 residues long. Germline CDR1 SGHRS, CDR2 YFSETQ. The chain's CDR3 is CASSLAGGAYNEQFF. CDR3 DNA: TGCGCCAGCAGCTTGGCCGGGGGGGCATACAATGAGCAGTTCTTC.

The chain combines TRBV7-2 with TRBJ2-2, with 9 bases lining up with TRBD2. The CDR3 runs 15 residues. The germline CDR1 and CDR2 sequences are SGHTA and FQGNSA. Trimming removed 4 bases from V and 6 bases from J; junction bases left unmatched: 6. Here the CDR3 DNA reads TGTGCCAGCAGCTCGGGGCTAGCGGGGTCCGGGGAGCTGTTTTTT. This encodes CASSSGLAGSGELFF.

The chain employs TRBV9 and TRBJ2-3, with 11 positions matching TRBD2. Germline V gene data show CDR1 as SGDLS and CDR2 as YYNGEE. Trimming cost V 0 bases and J 4 bases; bases outside gene matches: 7. This CDR3 spans 17 amino acids. The CDR3 sequence: CASSVAIAGGRADTQYF. The CDR3 coding sequence is TGTGCCAGCAGCGTAGCTATAGCGGGGGGGCGAGCAGATACGCAGTATTTT.

The chain has TRBV19 and TRBJ2-3, with a tentative D call TRBD1 (5 bases). There are 14 residues in the CDR3. The ends were cut back, 4 bases at V and 9 bases at J, with 17 bases in the middle. Germline values: CDR1 LNHDA, CDR2 SQIVND (reference sequence). The chain's CDR3 is CASSTATGGTTQYF. The CDR3 DNA sequence: TGTGCCAGTAGTACCGCTACAGGCGGAACAACGCAGTATTTT.

This chain uses TRBV5-1 with TRBJ2-3, with D uncertain. Germline values: CDR1 SGHRS, CDR2 YFSETQ. Trimming removed 0 bases from V and 6 bases from J, with 8 bases in between. This CDR3 contains 13 residues. The chain's CDR3 is CASSLGFGDTQYF. CDR3 DNA sequence: TGCGCCAGCAGCTTGGGGTTTGGGGATACGCAGTATTTT.

V is TRBV27 and J is TRBJ1-1; 12 bases map to TRBD1. The V gene end was trimmed by 3 bases and the J gene end by 5 bases; junction bases not matched to a gene: 13. The CDR3 is 18 residues long. Germline V gene data show CDR1 as MNHEY and CDR2 as SMNVEV (reference sequence). The DNA of the CDR3 is TGTGCCAGCAGTTTTGAGGCCGGGACAGGGGGCCGGGTTACTGAAGCTTTCTTT. Amino acids: CASSFEAGTGGRVTEAFF.

This clone has a single count. This sequence joins TRBV3-1 (or the pseudogene TRBV3-2) and TRBJ2-3; either TRBD1 or TRBD2 may supply D (5 bases each). There are 16 residues in the CDR3. Germline loops: CDR1 LGHDT, CDR2 YNNKEL (reference sequence). With 8 bases removed from V and 1 base from J, the gap between germline ends came to 19 bases. The CDR3 sequence: CASRGGRGRGTDTQYF. The CDR3, as DNA: TGTGCCAGCCGCGGAGGTCGGGGCCGGGGCACAGATACGCAGTATTTT.

The gene calls are TRBV5-1 and TRBJ2-7; D remains ambiguous. The CDR3 totals 14 residues. V gave up 0 bases and J gave up 2 bases, with 9 bases separating them. Germline loops: CDR1 SGHRS, CDR2 YFSETQ. Here the CDR3 reads CASSLVGRPYEQYF. The CDR3 DNA reads as TGCGCCAGCAGCTTGGTGGGCAGACCCTACGAGCAGTACTTC.